The source of this T cell receptor (beta chain) is a study of control samples from healthy donors and cancer patients. The method was immunoSEQ multiplex PCR; TCRdb's version includes in-frame clones alone and lacks a portion of them. The top ten hold 15% to 19% of the sample, which has some 70,000 clones, 83% seen once. CDR3 size: 15 residues. Trimming took 8 bases from V and 0 from J; bases not matched to a gene: 4. Germline lookup yields CDR1 SNHLY and CDR2 FYNNEI. The origin of this receptor is a man aged 55 to 70 in good health. The sequenced sample was blood. V usage is TRBV2 and J usage is TRBJ2-2; 9 nucleotides match TRBD1. The DNA of the CDR3 is TGTGCCAGCGGACAGGGGCGAACGAACACCGGGGAGCTGTTTTTT. This gives the protein CASGQGRTNTGELFF.